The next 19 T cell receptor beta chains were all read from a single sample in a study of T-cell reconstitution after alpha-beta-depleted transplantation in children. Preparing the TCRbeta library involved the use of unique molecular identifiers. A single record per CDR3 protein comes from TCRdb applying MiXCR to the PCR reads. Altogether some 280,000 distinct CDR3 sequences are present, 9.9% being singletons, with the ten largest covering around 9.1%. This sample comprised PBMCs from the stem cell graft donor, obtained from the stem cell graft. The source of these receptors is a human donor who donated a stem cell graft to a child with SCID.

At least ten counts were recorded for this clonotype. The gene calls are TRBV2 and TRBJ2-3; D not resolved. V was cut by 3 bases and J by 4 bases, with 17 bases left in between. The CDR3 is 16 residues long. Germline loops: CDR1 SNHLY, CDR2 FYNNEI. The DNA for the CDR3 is TGTGCCAGCAGTGAGAATAGGGTGCCAGGATCAGATACGCAGTATTTT. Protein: CASSENRVPGSDTQYF.

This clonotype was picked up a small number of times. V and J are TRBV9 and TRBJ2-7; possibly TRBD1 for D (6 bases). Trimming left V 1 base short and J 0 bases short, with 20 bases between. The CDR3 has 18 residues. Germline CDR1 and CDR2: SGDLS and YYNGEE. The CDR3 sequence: CASSVCPPQGRNSYEQYF. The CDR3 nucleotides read TGTGCCAGCAGCGTATGCCCCCCCCAGGGGCGGAACTCCTACGAGCAGTACTTC.

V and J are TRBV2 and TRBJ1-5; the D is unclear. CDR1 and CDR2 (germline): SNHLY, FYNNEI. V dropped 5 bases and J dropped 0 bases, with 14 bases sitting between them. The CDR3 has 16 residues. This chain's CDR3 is CASSLNRPNSNQPQHF. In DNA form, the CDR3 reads TGTGCCAGCAGTCTCAACCGACCTAATAGCAATCAGCCCCAGCATTTT. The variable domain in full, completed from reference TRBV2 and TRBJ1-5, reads EPEVTQTPSHQVTQMGQEVILRCVPISNHLYFYWYRQILGQKVEFLVSFYNNEISEKSEIFDDQFSVERPDGSNFTLKIRSTKLEDSAMYFCASSLNRPNSNQPQHFGDGTRLSIL.

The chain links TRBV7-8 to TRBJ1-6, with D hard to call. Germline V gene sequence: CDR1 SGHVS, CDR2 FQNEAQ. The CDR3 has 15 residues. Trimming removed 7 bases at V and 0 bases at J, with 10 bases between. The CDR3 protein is CASTIARSYNSPLHF. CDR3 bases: TGTGCCAGCACCATTGCTCGCTCCTATAATTCACCCCTCCACTTT. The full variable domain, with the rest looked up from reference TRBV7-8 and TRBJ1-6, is GAGVSQSPRYKVAKRGQDVALRCDPISGHVSLFWYQQALGQGPEFLTYFQNEAQLDKSGLPSDRFFAERPEGSVSTLKIQRTQQEDSAVYLCASTIARSYNSPLHFGNGTRLTVT.

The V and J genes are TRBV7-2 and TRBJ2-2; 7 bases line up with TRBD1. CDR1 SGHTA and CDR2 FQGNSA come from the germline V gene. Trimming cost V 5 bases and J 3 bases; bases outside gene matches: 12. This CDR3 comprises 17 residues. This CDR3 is CASSQRWGQSDTGELFF. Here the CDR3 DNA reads TGTGCCAGCAGCCAAAGGTGGGGACAGTCGGACACCGGGGAGCTGTTTTTT.

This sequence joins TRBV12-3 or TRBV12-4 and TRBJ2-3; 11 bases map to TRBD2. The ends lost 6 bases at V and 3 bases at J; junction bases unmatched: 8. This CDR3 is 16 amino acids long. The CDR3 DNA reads TGTGCCAGCAGGGATACACTAGCGGGGGAGACAGATACGCAGTATTTT. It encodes CASRDTLAGETDTQYF.

CDR3 sequence: CASSQELARETQYF. The DNA for the CDR3 is TGTGCCAGCAGCCAAGAATTAGCAAGGGAGACCCAGTACTTC. The V and J genes are TRBV4-2 and TRBJ2-5; D not resolved. V gave up 0 bases and J gave up 5 bases, with 10 bases separating them. Germline CDR1 and CDR2: LGHNA and YNFKEQ. The CDR3 sequence is 14 residues long.

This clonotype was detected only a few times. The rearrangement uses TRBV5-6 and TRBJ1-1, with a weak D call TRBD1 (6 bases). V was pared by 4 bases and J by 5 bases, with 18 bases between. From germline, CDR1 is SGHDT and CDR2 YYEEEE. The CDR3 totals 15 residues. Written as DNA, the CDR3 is TGTGCCAGCAGCCCAGGGGACCGAACGGGTACTGAAGCTTTCTTT. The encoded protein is CASSPGDRTGTEAFF.

DNA of the CDR3: TGTGCCAGCAGGCTAGCGGCGGCCTACGAGCAGTACTTC. It specifies CASRLAAAYEQYF. The chain joins TRBV12-3 or TRBV12-4 to TRBJ2-7; 7 bases are shared with TRBD2. J gave up 2 bases and V 6 bases, and 4 bases lay outside the gene matches. The CDR3 spans 13 residues.

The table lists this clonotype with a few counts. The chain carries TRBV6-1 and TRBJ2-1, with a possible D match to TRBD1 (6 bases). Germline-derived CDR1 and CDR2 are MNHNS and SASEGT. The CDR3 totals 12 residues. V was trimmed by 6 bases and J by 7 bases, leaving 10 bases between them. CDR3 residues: CASRQQGNEQFF. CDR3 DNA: TGTGCCAGCAGACAGCAGGGGAATGAGCAGTTCTTC.

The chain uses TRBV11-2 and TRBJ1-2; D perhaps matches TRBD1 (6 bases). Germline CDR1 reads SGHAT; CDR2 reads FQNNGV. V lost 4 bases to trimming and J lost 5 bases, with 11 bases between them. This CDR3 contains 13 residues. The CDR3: CASSYGQFYGYTF. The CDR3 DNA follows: TGTGCCAGCAGCTATGGACAGTTTTATGGCTACACCTTC.

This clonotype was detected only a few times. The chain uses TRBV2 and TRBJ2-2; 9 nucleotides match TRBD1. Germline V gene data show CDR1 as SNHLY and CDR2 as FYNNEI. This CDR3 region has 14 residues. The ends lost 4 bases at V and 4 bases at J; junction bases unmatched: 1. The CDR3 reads CASSGQGGTGELFF. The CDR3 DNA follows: TGTGCCAGCAGTGGACAGGGGGGCACCGGGGAGCTGTTTTTT.

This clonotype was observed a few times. The CDR3 region has the DNA TGTGCCAGCAGCTCTGGACAGGGGGCAACGGCGCAGTATTTT. Protein product: CASSSGQGATAQYF. This chain joins TRBV7-9 and TRBJ2-3; 11 bases are shared with TRBD1. The CDR3 has 14 amino acids. The V and J ends lost 4 bases and 10 bases, in that order; junction bases with no gene match: 7. Germline CDR1 SEHNR, CDR2 FQNEAQ (reference sequence). Based on the CDR3 plus reference TRBV7-9 and TRBJ2-3, the full variable domain is DTGVSQNPRHKITKRGQNVTFRCDPISEHNRLYWYRQTLGQGPEFLTYFQNEAQLEKSRLLSDRFSAERPKGSFSTLEIQRTEQGDSAMYLCASSSGQGATAQYFGPGTRLTVL.

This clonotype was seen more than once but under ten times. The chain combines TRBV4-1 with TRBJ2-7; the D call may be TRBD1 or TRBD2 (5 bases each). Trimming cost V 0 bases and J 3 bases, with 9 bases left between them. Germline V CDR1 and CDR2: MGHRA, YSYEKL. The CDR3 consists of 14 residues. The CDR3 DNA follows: TGCGCCAGCAGCCAAGATCTTGGGGGCTACGAGCAGTACTTC. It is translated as CASSQDLGGYEQYF.

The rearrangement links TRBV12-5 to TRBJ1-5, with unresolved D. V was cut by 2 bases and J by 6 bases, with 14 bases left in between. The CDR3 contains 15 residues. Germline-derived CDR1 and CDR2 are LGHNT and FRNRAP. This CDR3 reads CASGLMSNIGQPQHF. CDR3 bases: TGTGCTAGTGGTTTGATGAGTAATATAGGTCAGCCCCAGCATTTT.

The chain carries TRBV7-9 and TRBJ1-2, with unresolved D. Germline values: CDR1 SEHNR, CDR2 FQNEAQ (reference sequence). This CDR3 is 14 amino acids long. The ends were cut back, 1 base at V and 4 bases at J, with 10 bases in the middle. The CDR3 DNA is TGTGCCAGCAGCTTAGATCTCTGGGGCTATGGCTACACCTTC. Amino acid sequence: CASSLDLWGYGYTF. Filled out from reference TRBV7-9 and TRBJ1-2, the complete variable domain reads DTGVSQNPRHKITKRGQNVTFRCDPISEHNRLYWYRQTLGQGPEFLTYFQNEAQLEKSRLLSDRFSAERPKGSFSTLEIQRTEQGDSAMYLCASSLDLWGYGYTFGSGTRLTVV.

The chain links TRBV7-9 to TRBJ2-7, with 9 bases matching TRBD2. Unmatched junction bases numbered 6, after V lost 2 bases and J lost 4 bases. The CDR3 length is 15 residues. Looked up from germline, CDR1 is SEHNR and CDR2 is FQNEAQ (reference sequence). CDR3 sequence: CASSLYSGGIYEQYF. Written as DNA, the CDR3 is TGTGCCAGCAGCTTATATAGCGGGGGAATTTACGAGCAGTACTTC.

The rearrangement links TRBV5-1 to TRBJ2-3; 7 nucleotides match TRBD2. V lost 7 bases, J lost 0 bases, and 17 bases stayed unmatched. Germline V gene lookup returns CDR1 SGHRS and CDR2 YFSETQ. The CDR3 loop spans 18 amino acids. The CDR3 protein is CASGPPMGGGSSTDTQYF. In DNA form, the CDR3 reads TGCGCCAGCGGACCCCCCATGGGGGGGGGATCTAGCACAGATACGCAGTATTTT.

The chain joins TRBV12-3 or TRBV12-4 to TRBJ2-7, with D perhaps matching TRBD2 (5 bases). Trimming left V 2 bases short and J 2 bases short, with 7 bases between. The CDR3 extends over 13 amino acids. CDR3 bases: TGTGCCAGCAGTTTACTACTAGCCTACGAGCAGTACTTC. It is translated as CASSLLLAYEQYF.